This TCR beta chain stems from a study of technical replicates of blood from a handful of donors. In germline, CDR1 is LGHNA, CDR2 YNFKEQ. The CDR3 sequence is 17 residues long. Unmatched junction bases numbered 8, after V lost 4 bases and J lost 2 bases. Data came from immunoSEQ multiplex PCR; TCRdb stores just in-frame clones and leaves some out. This table holds some 96,000 clones, 95% found once. This sequence joins TRBV4-2 and TRBJ2-2; 9 bases line up with TRBD2. The origin of this receptor is a human donor in good health. The sequenced material came from T cells isolated from PBMCs. The CDR3 DNA follows: TGTGCCAGCAGCCCTCTCGGACTAGCGCTTAACACCGGGGAGCTGTTTTTT. This encodes CASSPLGLALNTGELFF.